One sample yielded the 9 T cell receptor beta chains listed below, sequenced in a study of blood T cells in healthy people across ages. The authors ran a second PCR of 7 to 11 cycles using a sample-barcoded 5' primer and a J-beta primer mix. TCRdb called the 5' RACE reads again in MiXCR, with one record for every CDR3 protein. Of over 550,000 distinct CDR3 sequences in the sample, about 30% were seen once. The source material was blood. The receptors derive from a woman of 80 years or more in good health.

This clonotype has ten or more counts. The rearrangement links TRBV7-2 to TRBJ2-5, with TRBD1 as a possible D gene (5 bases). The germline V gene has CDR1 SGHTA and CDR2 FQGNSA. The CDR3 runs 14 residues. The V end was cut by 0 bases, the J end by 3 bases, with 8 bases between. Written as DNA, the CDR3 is TGTGCCAGCAGCTTAGCGGTAGGGGAAGAGACCCAGTACTTC. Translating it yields CASSLAVGEETQYF.

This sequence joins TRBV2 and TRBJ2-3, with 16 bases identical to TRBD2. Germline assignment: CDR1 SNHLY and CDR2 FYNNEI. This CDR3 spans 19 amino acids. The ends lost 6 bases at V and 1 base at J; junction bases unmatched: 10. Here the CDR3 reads CASRKGLAGGRGGTDTQYF. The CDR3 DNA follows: TGTGCCAGCAGGAAGGGACTAGCGGGGGGGCGAGGTGGCACAGATACGCAGTATTTT.

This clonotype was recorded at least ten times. CDR3 loop: CATSGVRGSTEAFF. The CDR3 DNA is TGTGCCACCAGCGGAGTAAGGGGAAGCACCGAAGCTTTCTTT. The chain combines TRBV15 with TRBJ1-1; D may be TRBD1 (5 bases). This CDR3 contains 14 residues. Trimming cost V 5 bases and J 8 bases, with 18 bases left between them. The germline V gene has CDR1 LNHNV and CDR2 YYDKDF (reference sequence).

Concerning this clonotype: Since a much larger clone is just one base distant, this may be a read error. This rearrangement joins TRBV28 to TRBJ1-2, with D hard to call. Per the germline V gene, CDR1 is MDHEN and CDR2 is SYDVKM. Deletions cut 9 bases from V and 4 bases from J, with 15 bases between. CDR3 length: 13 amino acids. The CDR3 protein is CASYLDISYGYTF. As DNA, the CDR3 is TGTGCCAGTTACTTAGACATAAGCTATGGCTACACCTTC.

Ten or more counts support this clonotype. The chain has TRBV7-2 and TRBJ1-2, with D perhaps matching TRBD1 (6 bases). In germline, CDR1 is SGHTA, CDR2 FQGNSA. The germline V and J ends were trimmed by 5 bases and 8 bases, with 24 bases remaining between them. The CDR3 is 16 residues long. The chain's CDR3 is CASSRDPQGSRQGYTF. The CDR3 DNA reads TGTGCCAGCAGCCGGGATCCACAGGGTAGTCGTCAGGGCTACACCTTC.

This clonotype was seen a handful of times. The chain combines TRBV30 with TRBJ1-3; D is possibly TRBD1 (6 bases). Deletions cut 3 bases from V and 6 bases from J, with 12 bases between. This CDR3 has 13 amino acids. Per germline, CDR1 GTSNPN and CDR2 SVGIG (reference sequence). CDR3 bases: TGTGCCTGGAGAGGACAGTTGGTAAACACCATATATTTT. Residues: CAWRGQLVNTIYF.

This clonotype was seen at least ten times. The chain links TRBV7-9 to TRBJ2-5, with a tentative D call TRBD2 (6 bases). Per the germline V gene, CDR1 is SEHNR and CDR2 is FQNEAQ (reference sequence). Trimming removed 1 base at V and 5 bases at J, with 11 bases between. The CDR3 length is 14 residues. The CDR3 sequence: CASSLVNRGETQYF. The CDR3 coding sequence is TGTGCCAGCAGCTTAGTAAACCGGGGGGAGACCCAGTACTTC.

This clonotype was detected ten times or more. The CDR3 loop reads CASSGGTSFHEQYF. The CDR3, as DNA: TGTGCCAGCAGCGGCGGGACTAGCTTCCACGAGCAGTACTTC. This chain connects TRBV7-2 to TRBJ2-7, with TRBD2 identical over 9 bases. CDR1 SGHTA and CDR2 FQGNSA come from the germline V gene. V shed 5 bases, J shed 5 bases, and the junction held 7 bases outside the gene matches. This CDR3 has 14 amino acids.

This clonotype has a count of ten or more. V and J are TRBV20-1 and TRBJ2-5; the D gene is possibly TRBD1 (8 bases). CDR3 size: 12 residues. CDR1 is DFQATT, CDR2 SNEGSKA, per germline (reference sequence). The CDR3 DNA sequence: TGCGCCGGGACAGGAGGGGGGGGGACCCAGTACTTC. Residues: CAGTGGGGTQYF.